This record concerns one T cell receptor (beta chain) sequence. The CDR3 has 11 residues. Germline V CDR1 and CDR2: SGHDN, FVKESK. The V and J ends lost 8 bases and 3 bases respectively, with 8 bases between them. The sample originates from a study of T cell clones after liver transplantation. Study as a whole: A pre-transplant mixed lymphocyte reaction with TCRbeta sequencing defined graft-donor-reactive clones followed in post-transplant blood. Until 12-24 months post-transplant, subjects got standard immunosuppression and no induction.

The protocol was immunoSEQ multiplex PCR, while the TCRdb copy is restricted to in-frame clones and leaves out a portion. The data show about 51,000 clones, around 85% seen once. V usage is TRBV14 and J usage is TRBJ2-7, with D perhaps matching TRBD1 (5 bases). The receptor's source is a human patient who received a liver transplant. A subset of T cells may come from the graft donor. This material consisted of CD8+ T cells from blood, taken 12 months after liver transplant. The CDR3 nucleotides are TGTGCCAGCGGGGCCTTCTACGAGCAGTACTTC. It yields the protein CASGAFYEQYF.